Following are 17 T cell receptor beta chains from one sample sequenced in a study of blood T cell repertoires in COVID-19. Libraries were prepared by immunoSEQ multiplex PCR; TCRdb keeps only in-frame clonotypes and omits some of them. In the table there are 200,000 to 250,000 clones, under 85% of which are singletons. Sequenced material: PBMCs or T cells enriched from blood (not recorded which). These receptor sequences come from a man in his fifties or sixties who had recovered from COVID-19.

The CDR3 sequence is CASSPREGYQPQHF. CDR3 nucleotide sequence: TGTGCCAGCAGCCCCCGGGAGGGTTATCAGCCCCAGCATTTT. The chain has TRBV27 and TRBJ1-5; no firm D call. V was shortened by 6 bases and J by 5 bases, with 14 bases between the two germline ends. Germline loops: CDR1 MNHEY, CDR2 SMNVEV (reference sequence). The CDR3 is 14 amino acids.

V and J are TRBV7-6 and TRBJ1-3; possible D gene TRBD1, 6 bases. Germline CDR1 is SGHVS and CDR2 is FNYEAQ. The CDR3 runs to 16 residues. The V and J ends lost 5 bases and 2 bases respectively, with 16 bases between them. CDR3 sequence: CASSPRTAGTGNTIYF. The CDR3 bases are TGTGCCAGCAGCCCAAGGACAGCAGGGACTGGAAACACCATATATTTT.

The V and J genes are TRBV7-2 and TRBJ1-5, with unresolved D. This CDR3 is 14 amino acids long. CDR1 SGHTA and CDR2 FQGNSA come from the germline V gene. With 6 bases removed from V and 5 bases from J, the gap between germline ends came to 14 bases. The CDR3 region has the DNA TGTGCCAGCAGGGAAACTACGCCCGATCAGCCCCAGCATTTT. Translated, it gives CASRETTPDQPQHF.

V usage is TRBV3-1 (or the pseudogene TRBV3-2) and J usage is TRBJ1-1; maybe TRBD1 (5 bases). The ends were cut back, 1 base at V and 4 bases at J, with 13 bases in the middle. Germline CDR1 is LGHDT and CDR2 is YNNKEL (reference sequence). The CDR3 covers 15 residues. The CDR3 here is CASSQVSGWTTEAFF. The CDR3 nucleotides are TGTGCCAGCAGCCAAGTGTCAGGGTGGACCACTGAAGCTTTCTTT.

V is TRBV27 and J is TRBJ2-3, with D possibly TRBD2 on 5 matching bases. Germline lookup yields CDR1 MNHEY and CDR2 SMNVEV (reference sequence). The CDR3 runs to 14 residues. Trimming removed 5 bases at V and 2 bases at J, with 11 bases between. This chain's CDR3 is CASSETDYTDTQYF. The CDR3 DNA reads as TGTGCCAGCAGTGAGACTGACTACACAGATACGCAGTATTTT.

The chain has TRBV9 and TRBJ1-2, with 9 bases lining up with TRBD1. The CDR3 runs to 14 residues. The ends lost 0 bases at V and 8 bases at J; junction bases unmatched: 5. Looked up from germline, CDR1 is SGDLS and CDR2 is YYNGEE. CDR3 bases: TGTGCCAGCAGCGTAGTTGGGACAGGGAAGGGCTACACCTTC. Translated, it gives CASSVVGTGKGYTF.

J is TRBJ2-5 and V is TRBV7-3; no clear D gene. The CDR3 is 13 amino acids. V lost 3 bases and J lost 4, with 9 bases in between. Germline lookup yields CDR1 SGHTA and CDR2 FQGTGA. The CDR3 DNA sequence: TGTGCCAGCAGCTTTCTTACTGGAGAGACCCAGTACTTC. Protein sequence: CASSFLTGETQYF.

A remark on this clone: The same CDR3 is also encoded by other DNA sequences in this sample. The J gene is TRBJ2-1, the V gene TRBV4-3; D not resolved. V was pared by 0 bases and J by 8 bases, with 8 bases between. Germline assignment: CDR1 LGHNA and CDR2 YSLEER. There are 13 residues in the CDR3. CDR3 coding DNA: TGCGCCAGCAGCCAAGATCTACGGGATGAGCAGTTCTTC. It translates to CASSQDLRDEQFF.

This rearrangement joins TRBV12-3 or TRBV12-4 to TRBJ1-5; D is unclear. The CDR3 loop spans 12 amino acids. Trimming stripped 2 bases from V and 7 bases from J, with 6 bases between. CDR3 loop: CASSLTGQPQHF. The DNA of the CDR3 is TGTGCCAGCAGTTTAACGGGGCAGCCCCAGCATTTT.

The rearrangement uses TRBV7-2 and TRBJ2-3, with a weak D call TRBD2 (6 bases). V was clipped by 1 base and J by 3 bases, with 14 bases between them. The CDR3 is 16 residues long. Germline V gives CDR1 SGHTA, CDR2 FQGNSA. CDR3 amino acids: CASSLGGLGGTDTQYF. CDR3 DNA: TGTGCCAGCAGCTTAGGTGGGCTTGGGGGGACAGATACGCAGTATTTT.

The chain employs TRBV10-3 and TRBJ2-7; a weak D match, TRBD1 (6 bases). Germline CDR1 is ENHRY and CDR2 is SYGVKD. There are 17 residues in the CDR3. V lost 0 bases, J lost 5 bases, and 20 bases lay in between. CDR3 sequence (DNA): TGTGCCATCAGTGAGTCAGGGACAATCTCTCGGGTTGACGAGCAGTACTTC. As protein: CAISESGTISRVDEQYF.

The chain carries TRBV6-2 or TRBV6-3 and TRBJ2-7, with a possible D match to TRBD1 (5 bases). Per the germline V gene, CDR1 is MNHEY and CDR2 is SVGEGT. With 5 bases removed from V and 3 bases from J, the gap between germline ends came to 8 bases. This CDR3 contains 12 residues. Here the CDR3 DNA reads TGTGCCAGCAGTCAGACAGTCTACGAGCAGTACTTC. It translates to CASSQTVYEQYF.

In regard to this clone: At one boundary the junction diverges from the germline segment, which might be a read error. The rearrangement links TRBV5-1 to TRBJ1-5; D is perhaps TRBD1 (6 bases). The CDR3 consists of 15 residues. Germline CDR1 reads SGHRS; CDR2 reads YFSETQ. CDR3 protein: CANSLGSGVNQPQHF. The DNA for the CDR3 is TGCGCCAACAGCTTGGGTTCAGGGGTCAATCAGCCCCAGCATTTT.

V usage is TRBV5-8 and J usage is TRBJ2-7, with D possibly being TRBD2 (5 bases). The CDR3 runs to 14 residues. V lost 5 bases, J lost 2 bases, and 14 bases lay in between. Germline values: CDR1 SGHTS, CDR2 YDEGEE. CDR3 sequence (DNA): TGTGCCAGCAGAACCCGGACGGGAACCTACGAGCAGTACTTC. Translating gives CASRTRTGTYEQYF.

The rearrangement joins TRBV7-3 to TRBJ2-5; D is perhaps TRBD2 (6 bases). Trimming cost V 8 bases and J 0 bases, with 10 bases left between them. Germline assignment: CDR1 SGHTA and CDR2 FQGTGA. The CDR3 sequence is 13 residues long. The CDR3 spells CASGRGNQETQYF. The CDR3, as DNA: TGTGCCAGCGGTCGGGGGAACCAAGAGACCCAGTACTTC.

The V gene is TRBV5-1, the J gene TRBJ2-2, with D perhaps TRBD1 (5 bases). Germline values: CDR1 SGHRS, CDR2 YFSETQ. The CDR3 runs 14 residues. Trimming took off 7 bases at V and 4 bases at J, with 14 bases between the two ends. The CDR3: CASRTGTATGELFF. CDR3 coding DNA: TGCGCCAGCCGAACAGGAACCGCCACCGGGGAGCTGTTTTTT. The entire variable domain, with the rest obtained from reference TRBV5-1 and TRBJ2-2, is as follows: KAGVTQTPRYLIKTRGQQVTLSCSPISGHRSVSWYQQTPGQGLQFLFEYFSETQRNKGNFPGRFSGRQFSNSRSEMNVSTLELGDSALYLCASRTGTATGELFFGEGSRLTVL.

The chain couples TRBV7-9 to TRBJ2-5; 7 bases align to TRBD1. CDR3 length: 15 residues. Germline V gene data show CDR1 as SEHNR and CDR2 as FQNEAQ (reference sequence). J lost 4 bases, V lost 0 bases, and 5 bases had no gene match. DNA of the CDR3: TGTGCCAGCAGCTTAGCGCTGACAGGGCGAGAGACCCAGTACTTC. This codes for CASSLALTGRETQYF. The full variable domain, its missing parts supplied by reference TRBV7-9 and TRBJ2-5, is DTGVSQNPRHKITKRGQNVTFRCDPISEHNRLYWYRQTLGQGPEFLTYFQNEAQLEKSRLLSDRFSAERPKGSFSTLEIQRTEQGDSAMYLCASSLALTGRETQYFGPGTRLLVL.